These 2 T cell receptor beta chains were sequenced from one sample in a study of T cells after posttransplantation cyclophosphamide. TCRdb's table, derived via immunoSEQ multiplex PCR, lists solely in-frame clones and lacks some. This sample yields 25,000 to 30,000 clones, of which 80% to 90% are seen a single time; around 3.5% belongs to the top ten. Sequencing used PBMCs. The receptors here all came from a man aged 50-59 years.

Only one count was recorded for this clone. The chain links TRBV15 to TRBJ2-7; possible D gene TRBD1, 8 bases. V dropped 11 bases and J dropped 7 bases, with 24 bases sitting between them. Germline-derived CDR1 and CDR2 are LNHNV and YYDKDF (reference sequence). The CDR3 totals 14 residues. Here the CDR3 reads CAAGQGASGREQYF. The CDR3, as DNA: TGTGCCGCAGGCCAGGGGGCTAGCGGACGAGAGCAGTACTTC.

The CDR3 sequence is CASSLVVSTDTQYF. Here the CDR3 DNA reads TGCGCCAGCAGCTTGGTAGTTAGCACAGATACGCAGTATTTT. The chain has TRBV5-1 and TRBJ2-3; D is unclear. Germline V gives CDR1 SGHRS, CDR2 YFSETQ. This CDR3 is built from 14 residues. V lost 0 bases and J 0 bases, leaving 5 bases between the germline ends.